The 7 T cell receptor beta chains given below trace back to one sample, sequenced in a study of T cell changes during pregnancy in multiple sclerosis. Some clones are missing from TCRdb's copy, which holds only in-frame ones; the method was immunoSEQ multiplex PCR. Among about 56,000 clones listed, nearly 95% were seen once. This specimen consisted of CD4+ T cells from peripheral blood mononuclear cells, obtained in the third trimester of pregnancy. The origin of the receptors is a female donor with multiple sclerosis, enrolled in a pregnancy study.

The rearrangement joins TRBV7-9 to TRBJ2-6; a possible D gene is TRBD1 (6 bases). The V and J ends lost 0 bases and 0 bases respectively, with 12 bases between them. Germline assignment: CDR1 SEHNR and CDR2 FQNEAQ (reference sequence). This CDR3 comprises 18 residues. CDR3 bases: TGTGCCAGCAGCTTAGCGGGAGACAGGCCCTCTGGGGCCAACGTCCTGACTTTC. Translating gives CASSLAGDRPSGANVLTF. The complete variable domain, with remaining parts taken from reference TRBV7-9 and TRBJ2-6, reads DTGVSQNPRHKITKRGQNVTFRCDPISEHNRLYWYRQTLGQGPEFLTYFQNEAQLEKSRLLSDRFSAERPKGSFSTLEIQRTEQGDSAMYLCASSLAGDRPSGANVLTFGAGSRLTVL.

This chain links TRBV11-2 with TRBJ2-7; D may be TRBD1 (6 bases). V was trimmed by 4 bases and J by 6 bases, leaving 19 bases between them. Looked up from germline, CDR1 is SGHAT and CDR2 is FQNNGV. This CDR3 is 15 amino acids long. CDR3 nucleotide sequence: TGTGCCAGCAGCTCCATAACAGGGAACTTCGCCGAGCAGTACTTC. Its protein is CASSSITGNFAEQYF.

CDR3 bases: TGTGCCAGCTCGAGGGGGGGATGGAGCAATCAGCCCCAGCATTTT. Amino acids: CASSRGGWSNQPQHF. The chain couples TRBV30 to TRBJ1-5, with D perhaps matching TRBD1 (6 bases). This CDR3 region has 15 residues. Germline-derived CDR1 and CDR2 are GTSNPN and SVGIG (reference sequence). Between the trimmed V and J ends, which lost 8 bases and 1 base, there was a span of 18 bases.

The genes are TRBV9 and TRBJ2-5; 8 nucleotides match TRBD1. V trimming: 4 bases; J trimming: 5 bases; junction bases outside the gene matches: 10. The CDR3 contains 15 residues. Germline-derived CDR1 and CDR2 are SGDLS and YYNGEE. CDR3 loop: CASSPRQGLLETQYF. CDR3 sequence (DNA): TGTGCCAGCAGCCCGAGACAGGGGCTTTTGGAGACCCAGTACTTC.

V usage is TRBV7-6 and J usage is TRBJ2-2; 7 nucleotides agree with TRBD2. The CDR3 length is 14 residues. Germline lookup yields CDR1 SGHVS and CDR2 FNYEAQ. V dropped 2 bases and J dropped 7; count of bases not matched to a gene: 4. The CDR3 protein is CASSLRGSDGELFF. In DNA form, the CDR3 reads TGTGCCAGCAGCTTACGCGGGAGTGACGGGGAGCTGTTTTTT.

The chain is built from TRBV27 and TRBJ1-6; no clear D. Germline V gives CDR1 MNHEY, CDR2 SMNVEV (reference sequence). The CDR3 consists of 15 residues. V was trimmed by 7 bases and J by 1 base, leaving 11 bases between them. The CDR3 is CASTTGISYNSPLHF. The CDR3 DNA is TGTGCCAGCACAACCGGGATATCCTATAATTCACCCCTCCACTTT.

The genes are TRBV18 and TRBJ1-5; 8 positions agree with TRBD1. V lost 6 bases and J lost 10; bases outside the gene matches: 5. Germline assignment: CDR1 KGHSH and CDR2 LQKENI. This CDR3 is built from 12 residues. The CDR3 DNA reads as TGTGCCAGCTCCCCCGACAGGGGCCCCCAGCATTTT. Its translation: CASSPDRGPQHF.